This TCR beta chain was observed in a study of T cell changes during pregnancy in multiple sclerosis. The CDR3 consists of 14 residues. Germline loops: CDR1 MNHNS, CDR2 SASEGT. After removal of 5 bases from V and 2 bases from J, the junction contained 6 bases not matched to a gene. Sequencing was performed with immunoSEQ multiplex PCR; in TCRdb, only in-frame clones are kept and a portion is missing. Among tens of thousands of clones listed, about nine tenths were seen once. The count of this clone is one. The V and J genes are TRBV6-1 and TRBJ2-7; TRBD1 matches 7 bases. The TCR was taken from a female donor with multiple sclerosis, enrolled in a pregnancy study. Sequences were derived from CD8+ T cells from peripheral blood mononuclear cells, sampled after pregnancy. Written as DNA, the CDR3 is TGTGCCAGCAGTCTACAGGACAGGACCTACGAGCAGTACTTC. The encoded protein is CASSLQDRTYEQYF.